Listed here are 12 T cell receptor beta chains from one sample, sequenced in a study of beta chain features in type 1 diabetes. Points from the study as a whole: Type 1 diabetes patients had TCRB CDR3s that were shorter (moderately but significantly so) in all four CD4+ subsets.

The antigens these receptors bind are not known. Expressed TCRB transcripts were sequenced, since all the RNA that had been isolated was reverse transcribed. The protocol was immunoSEQ multiplex PCR, while the TCRdb copy is restricted to in-frame clones and leaves out a portion. The sample has around 280,000 clones; 15% are singletons. Sequencing input: naive CD4+ T cells from blood. The source of these receptors is a man between 18 and 35 years old with type 1 diabetes.

This clone has more than one count but fewer than ten. The chain has TRBV6-5 and TRBJ2-5; TRBD1 matches 7 bases. CDR1 is MNHEY and CDR2 is SVGAGI in the germline V gene. Losses at the gene ends were 7 bases for V and 2 bases for J; bases not matched to a gene: 7. The CDR3 is 14 amino acids. The CDR3 DNA is TGTGCCAGCACAACCGGGACAGCACAAGAGACCCAGTACTTC. Its translation is CASTTGTAQETQYF.

This clone was observed a few times. V and J are TRBV29-1 and TRBJ2-5; maybe TRBD2 (6 bases). The CDR3 length is 11 residues. The ends were cut back, 7 bases at V and 3 bases at J, with 9 bases in the middle. The V gene's germline CDR1 is SQVTM and CDR2 ANQGSEA. The chain's CDR3 is CSAGVKETQYF. CDR3 in DNA: TGCAGCGCGGGGGTAAAAGAGACCCAGTACTTC.

This clone was detected only a few times. This rearrangement joins TRBV23-1 to TRBJ1-2; 9 bases are a match to TRBD1. TRBV23-1 is an ORF, with its function uncertain. The CDR3 spans 15 residues. The ends lost 10 bases at V and 0 bases at J; junction bases unmatched: 9. CDR3 protein: CATHRDRAPNYGYTF. DNA of the CDR3: TGCGCCACGCACCGGGACAGGGCTCCTAACTATGGCTACACCTTC.

The gene calls are TRBV11-3 and TRBJ2-1; D perhaps matches TRBD2 (6 bases). CDR3 length: 16 residues. The germline V gene has CDR1 SGHNT and CDR2 YENEEA. V was shortened by 2 bases and J by 1 base, with 12 bases between the two germline ends. CDR3 DNA: TGTGCCAGCAGCTTAAGGGCTAGCGCGTCCTACAATGAGCAGTTCTTC. It yields the protein CASSLRASASYNEQFF. The full variable domain, rest sourced from reference TRBV11-3 and TRBJ2-1, is EAGVVQSPRYKIIEKKQPVAFWCNPISGHNTLYWYLQNLGQGPELLIRYENEEAVDDSQLPKDRFSAERLKGVDSTLKIQPAELGDSAVYLCASSLRASASYNEQFFGPGTRLTVL.

The chain couples TRBV11-2 to TRBJ2-7, with 9 bases fitting TRBD1. Germline V gene data show CDR1 as SGHAT and CDR2 as FQNNGV. Trimming at V came to 5 bases and at J to 2 bases, leaving 7 bases not matched to a gene. The CDR3 length is 15 residues. CDR3 nucleotides: TGTGCCAGCAGCCGGGCCGGGACAGGGCCCTACGAGCAGTACTTC. It translates to CASSRAGTGPYEQYF.

CDR3 region: CASSQDYRGGDLGAYEQYF. For the CDR3, the DNA is TGCGCCAGCAGCCAAGATTACCGGGGGGGGGACTTGGGAGCCTACGAGCAGTACTTC. J is TRBJ2-7 and V is TRBV4-3, with 8 bases lining up with TRBD2. CDR1 is LGHNA, CDR2 YSLEER, per germline. This CDR3 has 19 residues. Germline trimming cut 0 bases from V and 2 bases from J; bases unmatched to any gene: 15.

The table lists this clone with a few counts. The gene calls are TRBV11-2 and TRBJ2-5, with D maybe TRBD1 (6 bases). This CDR3 comprises 16 residues. In germline, CDR1 is SGHAT, CDR2 FQNNGV. V shed 0 bases and J shed 8 bases, with 19 bases lying between them. DNA for the CDR3: TGTGCCAGCAGCTTAGACTCGGGACAACCCCGTCCCACCCAGTACTTC. Its translation: CASSLDSGQPRPTQYF.

This clone appeared a few times. The chain couples TRBV19 to TRBJ2-2; possibly TRBD1 for D (6 bases). The V end lost 7 bases, the J end lost 7 bases, and 13 bases lay between the germline ends. Germline V lookup: CDR1 LNHDA, CDR2 SQIVND (reference sequence). This CDR3 is 13 amino acids long. The CDR3 coding sequence is TGTGCCAGTATTCGTCAGGGGCGCGGGGAGCTGTTTTTT. Protein sequence: CASIRQGRGELFF.

In this sample, this clone turned up a few times. V and J are TRBV12-5 and TRBJ2-1; 9 positions match TRBD1. Germline CDR1 reads LGHNT; CDR2 reads FRNRAP. V was clipped by 4 bases and J by 8 bases; unmatched bases: 12. The CDR3 loop spans 16 amino acids. CDR3 residues: CASGSPNRGHRDEQFF. CDR3 in DNA: TGTGCTAGTGGTTCGCCAAACAGGGGGCATAGGGATGAGCAGTTCTTC.

This clone was detected once. The chain uses TRBV9 and TRBJ2-3, with 12 bases aligning to TRBD2. This CDR3 has 17 amino acids. Germline CDR1 is SGDLS and CDR2 is YYNGEE. Losses at the gene ends were 0 bases for V and 3 bases for J; bases not matched to a gene: 5. The CDR3 loop is CASSVGRTSGGTDTQYF. CDR3 sequence (DNA): TGTGCCAGCAGCGTAGGTCGAACTAGCGGGGGGACAGATACGCAGTATTTT.

This clone was counted between two and nine times. The V gene is TRBV18, the J gene TRBJ1-2, with 11 positions matching TRBD1. The V and J ends lost 3 bases and 5 bases, in that order; junction bases with no gene match: 8. The CDR3 runs 16 residues. Germline values: CDR1 KGHSH, CDR2 LQKENI. The CDR3 here is CASSPNGQGAGYGYTF. The CDR3 DNA is TGTGCCAGCTCACCGAATGGACAGGGGGCAGGGTATGGCTACACCTTC.

This clone appeared a few times. V usage is TRBV25-1 and J usage is TRBJ2-7; D unresolved. The CDR3 is made up of 13 amino acids. Germline CDR1 MGHDK, CDR2 SYGVNS. Trimming took 4 bases from V and 0 from J, leaving 7 bases between them. This CDR3 is CASSGPDSYEQYF. In DNA, the CDR3 is TGTGCCAGCAGTGGGCCCGACTCCTACGAGCAGTACTTC.